This record looks at one T cell receptor beta chain sequence and its context. TCRdb re-derived calls from the RT-PCR reads in MiXCR, one entry per CDR3 protein. The sample consists of roughly 500,000 distinct CDR3 sequences, approximately 22% of them appearing once. After removal of 6 bases from V and 9 bases from J, the junction contained 10 bases not matched to a gene. This CDR3 comprises 13 residues. Germline CDR1 and CDR2: DFQATT and SNEGSKA (reference sequence). This entry comes from a study of response to subunit inactivated influenza vaccine. These same records also appear under a second study, on T cells expressing NK-cell markers. From that second work: Libraries used 5'RACE template switching adding universal primer site and UMIs. Each TCR beta repertoire originated in sorted T cells that were CD3+CD56+NKG2C+, CD3+CD56+NKG2C- or CD3+CD56-NKG2C+. The authors sequenced eight donors, of whom seven were HCMV-seropositive and one was seronegative. As a fraction of CD8+ T cells, dominant NKG2C+ clonotypes reached roughly 1.0-8% in six donors. These clonotypes also led the CD3+CD56-NKG2C+ fraction in a handful of donors.

The TCR was taken from a man over 45 who received an inactivated influenza vaccine. The chain uses TRBV20-1 and TRBJ2-1, with 8 positions matching TRBD2. Sequenced here: CD4+ T cells sorted from PBMCs, sampled about 13 days after vaccination. The CDR3 bases are TGCAGTGCGCGACGGGGGGGCTCCCGTGAGCAGTTCTTC. Translating it yields CSARRGGSREQFF.